One and the same sample provided the 24 T cell receptor beta chains below, sequenced in a study of blood T cells in healthy people across ages. A sample-barcoded 5' primer and a J-beta primer mix were used in a second PCR of about 7 to 12 cycles. TCRdb recomputed calls from the 5' RACE reads with MiXCR, one row per CDR3 protein. The sample records over a million distinct CDR3 sequences, almost 60% being singletons. The sequencing input was blood. The source is a man between 18 and 35 years old in good health.

V gene TRBV6-5 combines with J gene TRBJ2-7; the D is unclear. The CDR3 is 14 residues long. Germline CDR1 MNHEY, CDR2 SVGAGI. Deletions cut 6 bases from V and 7 bases from J, with 19 bases between. The CDR3 DNA follows: TGTGCCAGCAGACAAACGGGCCCGTTTGCAGAGCAGTACTTC. Translated: CASRQTGPFAEQYF.

The V call is TRBV10-3, the J call TRBJ2-7; 12 nucleotides match TRBD2. CDR3 size: 16 residues. The V segment lost 10 bases and the J segment 2 bases; nucleotides outside the gene matches: 12. CDR1 is ENHRY and CDR2 is SYGVKD in the germline V gene. DNA of the CDR3: TGTGCCAGCAACCCTAGCGGGGGGGCTTCGACCTACGAGCAGTACTTC. Amino acid sequence: CASNPSGGASTYEQYF.

The rearrangement uses TRBV11-2 and TRBJ2-1; perhaps TRBD2 as D (5 bases). This CDR3 has 17 amino acids. The V end lost 6 bases, the J end lost 0 bases, and 18 bases lay between the germline ends. Germline V gene sequence: CDR1 SGHAT, CDR2 FQNNGV. CDR3 residues: CASRPIPGTSSYNEQFF. CDR3 bases: TGTGCCAGCAGACCTATACCGGGAACCAGCTCCTACAATGAGCAGTTCTTC.

This clonotype was picked up one time. The chain recombines TRBV5-5 with TRBJ2-7; D may correspond to TRBD1 or TRBD2 (5 bases each). Near its end, the DNA agrees better with TRBJ2-5, so the J call may be wrong. The CDR3 covers 14 residues. Per germline, CDR1 SGHKS and CDR2 YYEKEE (reference sequence). CDR3 sequence reads: CASSLAPGPETQYF. Written as DNA, the CDR3 is TGTGCCAGCAGCTTGGCACCGGGGCCAGAGACCCAGTACTTC.

The rearrangement links TRBV4-3 to TRBJ1-2; no definite D call. CDR3 size: 14 residues. V lost 1 base to trimming and J lost 4 bases, with 10 bases between them. Germline V gene lookup returns CDR1 LGHNA and CDR2 YSLEER. In nucleotides, the CDR3 is TGCGCCAGCAGCCAAGTGAGTAGACGCTATGGCTACACCTTC. It translates to CASSQVSRRYGYTF.

The chain employs TRBV20-1 and TRBJ1-2, with 9 bases matching TRBD1. Germline V CDR1 and CDR2: DFQATT, SNEGSKA (reference sequence). CDR3 size: 14 residues. The J segment lost 6 bases and the V segment lost 3 bases, leaving 8 bases of the junction unmatched. The CDR3 region has the DNA TGCAGTGCTAGCTCAGGACAGGGGACAGATGGCTACACCTTC. It codes for CSASSGQGTDGYTF.

This chain links TRBV7-9 with TRBJ2-7; D is possibly TRBD1 (6 bases). Trimming stripped 5 bases from V and 7 bases from J, with 18 bases between. The CDR3 is 14 amino acids. From germline, CDR1 is SEHNR and CDR2 FQNEAQ (reference sequence). For the CDR3, the DNA is TGTGCCAGCAGCACACCATTGGGGGCCCGGGAGCAGTACTTC. Its translation is CASSTPLGAREQYF.

The chain is built from TRBV4-3 and TRBJ2-1, with D perhaps TRBD1 (6 bases). Germline V gives CDR1 LGHNA, CDR2 YSLEER. This CDR3 comprises 18 residues. The V end was cut by 1 base, the J end by 6 bases, with 22 bases between. The CDR3 region is CASSQVGPSDLGANEQFF. CDR3 DNA sequence: TGCGCCAGCAGCCAAGTAGGGCCTTCAGACCTGGGGGCCAATGAGCAGTTCTTC.

The chain joins TRBV11-2 to TRBJ1-2; D gene unclear. Germline CDR1 SGHAT, CDR2 FQNNGV. The CDR3 totals 12 residues. The CDR3 DNA sequence: TGTGTCAGTAGCTTAGGGTATTACGGCTACACCTTC. Translation: CVSSLGYYGYTF. The full variable domain, with the rest looked up from reference TRBV11-2 and TRBJ1-2, is EAGVAQSPRYKIIEKRQSVAFWCNPISGHATLYWYQQILGQGPKLLIQFQNNGVVDDSQLPKDRFSAERLKGVDSTLKIQPAKLEDSAVYLCVSSLGYYGYTFGSGTRLTVV.

On this clonotype itself: Sequence at one end of the junction differs from germline and may be a read error. This chain joins TRBV2 and TRBJ2-1; TRBD1 agrees at 9 bases. Germline V gene lookup returns CDR1 SNHLY and CDR2 FYNNEI. This CDR3 is 15 amino acids long. DNA of the CDR3: TGTGCCAGCAGCCCGGACAGGGGATCCTTCAATGAGCAGTTCTTC. Its protein product is CASSPDRGSFNEQFF.

This clonotype was observed a few times. The CDR3 region has the DNA TGTGCCAGCAGCCCCTACCGACAGGGCGCCTACGAGCAGTACTTC. Translating gives CASSPYRQGAYEQYF. V is TRBV3-1 and J is TRBJ2-7, with TRBD1 matching over 7 bases. CDR1 LGHDT and CDR2 YNNKEL come from the germline V gene (reference sequence). This CDR3 region has 15 residues. V trimming: 4 bases; J trimming: 2 bases; junction bases outside the gene matches: 8.

This clonotype was seen only once. The chain uses TRBV11-2 and TRBJ1-1; TRBD1 matches at 9 bases. From germline, CDR1 is SGHAT and CDR2 FQNNGV. The CDR3 is made up of 16 amino acids. The V gene end was trimmed by 5 bases and the J gene end by 1 base; junction bases not matched to a gene: 8. The CDR3 DNA follows: TGTGCCAGCAGCCGCGGGACAGGGAGGTGGAACACTGAAGCTTTCTTT. This codes for CASSRGTGRWNTEAFF.

Only a few counts were recorded for this clonotype. This chain links TRBV10-3 with TRBJ1-2, with 7 bases aligning to TRBD1. The CDR3 extends over 12 amino acids. Looked up from germline, CDR1 is ENHRY and CDR2 is SYGVKD. The V and J ends lost 6 bases and 7 bases, in that order; junction bases with no gene match: 5. CDR3 bases: TGTGCCATCAGCACAGGGGAGAGTGGCTACACCTTC. The encoded protein is CAISTGESGYTF.

This clonotype was picked up a small number of times. The chain has TRBV2 and TRBJ2-3; 7 bases align to TRBD2. The germline V gene encodes CDR1 SNHLY and CDR2 FYNNEI. The CDR3 loop spans 15 amino acids. The V gene end was trimmed by 3 bases and the J gene end by 5 bases; junction bases not matched to a gene: 8. The chain's CDR3 is CASSERGTSRDTQYF. Here the CDR3 DNA reads TGTGCCAGCAGTGAGCGGGGGACCTCACGAGATACGCAGTATTTT. The full variable domain, in which reference TRBV2 and TRBJ2-3 provide the parts outside the CDR3, is EPEVTQTPSHQVTQMGQEVILRCVPISNHLYFYWYRQILGQKVEFLVSFYNNEISEKSEIFDDQFSVERPDGSNFTLKIRSTKLEDSAMYFCASSERGTSRDTQYFGPGTRLTVL.

This clonotype was observed a handful of times. The CDR3 bases are TGTGCCAGCTGGGACAGAGTCCACGAGCAGTACTTC. Translated: CASWDRVHEQYF. V usage is TRBV6-5 and J usage is TRBJ2-7; 7 bases are shared with TRBD1. CDR3 size: 12 residues. Trimming took 8 bases from V and 5 from J; bases not matched to a gene: 6. The V gene's germline CDR1 is MNHEY and CDR2 SVGAGI.

V usage is TRBV7-2 and J usage is TRBJ1-2, with 9 positions matching TRBD1. CDR1 is SGHTA, CDR2 FQGNSA, per germline. With 8 bases clipped from V and 8 bases from J, the junction kept 24 bases outside the gene matches. The CDR3 extends over 18 amino acids. The CDR3 bases are TGTGCCAGCGGCATCACCGCCTCCCCCGGGGGGACAGGGCTCGGCTACACCTTC. This encodes CASGITASPGGTGLGYTF.

In its sample, this clonotype was seen a few times. This chain connects TRBV7-9 to TRBJ2-3, with TRBD2 as a possible D gene (5 bases). The V end lost 7 bases, the J end lost 2 bases, and 16 bases lay between the germline ends. Looked up from germline, CDR1 is SEHNR and CDR2 is FQNEAQ (reference sequence). The CDR3 is 15 amino acids. The CDR3 sequence: CASIEDWGNTDTQYF. CDR3 bases: TGTGCCAGCATCGAGGACTGGGGAAACACAGATACGCAGTATTTT.

The chain carries TRBV6-5 and TRBJ1-4; TRBD1 might be the D (5 bases). The CDR3 contains 14 residues. The V and J ends lost 0 bases and 8 bases respectively, with 10 bases between them. Looked up from germline, CDR1 is MNHEY and CDR2 is SVGAGI. DNA of the CDR3: TGTGCCAGCAGTTACTCGGGGGTGGGGGAAAAACTGTTTTTT. This encodes CASSYSGVGEKLFF.

The CDR3 sequence: CASSQDTSGGLGEQFF. CDR3 DNA sequence: TGCGCCAGCAGCCAAGATACCAGCGGGGGTTTGGGTGAGCAGTTCTTC. The rearrangement links TRBV4-3 to TRBJ2-1, with 8 bases matching TRBD2. The ends lost 0 bases at V and 9 bases at J; junction bases unmatched: 10. The germline CDR1 and CDR2 sequences are LGHNA and YSLEER. The CDR3 length is 16 residues.

The chain uses TRBV7-6 and TRBJ1-2; 7 nucleotides align to TRBD1. Per the germline V gene, CDR1 is SGHVS and CDR2 is FNYEAQ. V trimming: 5 bases; J trimming: 6 bases; junction bases outside the gene matches: 12. The CDR3 totals 15 residues. The CDR3 sequence: CASSTAPQGGDGYTF. The CDR3 DNA reads TGTGCCAGCAGCACCGCACCCCAGGGGGGGGATGGCTACACCTTC.

The gene calls are TRBV4-1 and TRBJ1-4; D unclear. The CDR3 is made up of 13 amino acids. Trimming took 0 bases from V and 6 from J, leaving 5 bases between them. Germline lookup yields CDR1 MGHRA and CDR2 YSYEKL. The CDR3 reads CASSQDPYEKLFF. The DNA for the CDR3 is TGCGCCAGCAGCCAAGACCCGTATGAAAAACTGTTTTTT.

This chain uses TRBV20-1 with TRBJ2-7; 9 bases align to TRBD2. Germline V lookup: CDR1 DFQATT, CDR2 SNEGSKA (reference sequence). Trimming took 0 bases from V and 3 from J; bases not matched to a gene: 6. CDR3 size: 15 residues. The CDR3 here is CSARDRLAVHYEQYF. CDR3 nucleotide sequence: TGCAGTGCTAGAGATCGACTAGCGGTCCACTACGAGCAGTACTTC.

With regard to this clonotype: Its ends do not fully match the called genes, so a read error is possible. This rearrangement joins TRBV27 to TRBJ2-4; 7 positions match TRBD2. The CDR3 runs 16 residues. Germline lookup yields CDR1 MNHEY and CDR2 SMNVEV (reference sequence). The CDR3 DNA sequence: TGTGCCAGCAGTTACTCACCTCGCGGGAGAGGGTACGAGCAGTACTTT. Encoded protein: CASSYSPRGRGYEQYF.

In nucleotides, the CDR3 is TGTGCCAGCAGCTCGACAGGGAACGTCGACGAGCAGTACTTC. The encoded protein is CASSSTGNVDEQYF. V usage is TRBV12-3 or TRBV12-4 and J usage is TRBJ2-5; 7 nucleotides match TRBD1. The assigned J gene may be wrong: the sequence end matches TRBJ2-7 better. The CDR3 extends over 14 amino acids.